The 4 T cell receptor beta chains reported below all come from one sample, sequenced in a study of blood T cell repertoires in COVID-19. Sequencing was performed with immunoSEQ multiplex PCR; in TCRdb, only in-frame clones are kept and a portion is missing. The sample carries about 160,000 clones, roughly 85% recorded once. Material: peripheral blood. The receptors were gathered from a human donor with acute or convalescent COVID-19. The donor label of this sample is uncertain.

The rearrangement links TRBV19 to TRBJ2-7; no reliable D call. The germline V gene has CDR1 LNHDA and CDR2 SQIVND (reference sequence). Trimming left V 4 bases short and J 6 bases short, with 13 bases between. This CDR3 spans 13 amino acids. The CDR3 loop is CASSTPGRGEQYF. CDR3 DNA sequence: TGTGCCAGTAGTACACCCGGCAGAGGCGAGCAGTACTTC. Full variable domain (rest looked up from reference TRBV19 and TRBJ2-7): DGGITQSPKYLFRKEGQNVTLSCEQNLNHDAMYWYRQDPGQGLRLIYYSQIVNDFQKGDIAEGYSVSREKKESFPLTVTSAQKNPTAFYLCASSTPGRGEQYFGPGTRLTVT.

This sequence joins TRBV7-9 and TRBJ2-7; 11 bases agree with TRBD1. Germline V gene lookup returns CDR1 SEHNR and CDR2 FQNEAQ (reference sequence). Unmatched junction bases numbered 13, after V lost 6 bases and J lost 3 bases. CDR3 size: 17 residues. The CDR3 spells CASRPTTGTGGFYEQYF. In DNA, the CDR3 is TGTGCCAGCAGACCTACGACCGGGACAGGGGGGTTCTACGAGCAGTACTTC.

The V and J genes are TRBV4-2 and TRBJ2-1, with 10 bases matching TRBD2. Germline values: CDR1 LGHNA, CDR2 YNFKEQ. The CDR3 runs to 15 residues. V lost 1 base, J lost 7 bases, and 4 bases stayed unmatched. CDR3 DNA: TGTGCCAGCAGCCAAGGTAGCGGGGGGTGGAATGAGCAGTTCTTC. Amino acid sequence: CASSQGSGGWNEQFF.

This chain uses TRBV5-1 with TRBJ2-6; 9 bases are a match to TRBD1. The CDR3 is made up of 17 amino acids. Germline CDR1 is SGHRS and CDR2 is YFSETQ. V shed 8 bases, J shed 2 bases, and the junction held 11 bases outside the gene matches. DNA of the CDR3: TGCGCCAGGGGGGACAGGGAAAAGGTCCCTGGGGCCAACGTCCTGACTTTC. Translating gives CARGDREKVPGANVLTF.